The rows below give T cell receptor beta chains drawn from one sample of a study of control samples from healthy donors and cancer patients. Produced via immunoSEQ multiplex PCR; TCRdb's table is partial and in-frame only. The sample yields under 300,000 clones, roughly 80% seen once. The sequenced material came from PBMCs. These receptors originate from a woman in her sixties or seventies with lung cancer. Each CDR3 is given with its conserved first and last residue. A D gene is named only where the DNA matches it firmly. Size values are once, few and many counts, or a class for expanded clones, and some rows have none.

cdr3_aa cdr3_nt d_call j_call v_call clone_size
CASSFSGGRSPLHF TGCGCCAGCAGCTTTTCAGGGGGCCGCTCACCCCTCCACTTT TRBD1 TRBJ1-6 TRBV5-1 .
CASSYSASPTNEKLFF TGTGCCAGCAGTTACTCAGCCTCTCCAACTAATGAAAAACTGTTTTTT . TRBJ1-4 TRBV6-2/TRBV6-3 .
CASSLATGGGEQFF TGTGCCAGCAGCTTAGCGACGGGGGGAGGCGAGCAGTTCTTC TRBD2 TRBJ2-1 TRBV7-2 .
CASTQQRGPNTEAFF TGTGCCAGTACCCAACAACGGGGTCCGAACACTGAAGCTTTCTTT . TRBJ1-1 TRBV19 .
CASSHGTEAFF TGTGCCAGCAGTCACGGGACTGAAGCTTTCTTT . TRBJ1-1 TRBV6-2/TRBV6-3 few
CASSVNEWYEQYF TGTGCCAGCAGTGTAAACGAATGGTACGAGCAGTACTTC . TRBJ2-7 TRBV12-3/TRBV12-4 .
CASSGRDTQYF TGTGCCAGCAGTGGTAGAGATACGCAGTATTTT . TRBJ2-3 TRBV12-3/TRBV12-4 .
CASSWTVSTDTQYF TGCGCCAGCAGCTGGACGGTTAGCACAGATACGCAGTATTTT . TRBJ2-3 TRBV4-1 once
CASSRTGAGNTIYF TGTGCCAGCAGCCGGACAGGGGCTGGAAACACCATATATTTT TRBD1 TRBJ1-3 TRBV6-5 .
CASKVGGPGDTQYF TGTGCCAGCAAGGTCGGGGGGCCGGGAGATACGCAGTATTTT . TRBJ2-3 TRBV6-5 few
CSVDPDGLNTEAFF TGCAGCGTTGACCCGGACGGTCTGAACACTGAAGCTTTCTTT . TRBJ1-1 TRBV29-1 .
CASSPNRDRGPGELFF TGTGCCAGCTCACCGAACCGGGACAGGGGTCCCGGGGAGCTGTTTTTT TRBD1 TRBJ2-2 TRBV18 .
CASSGTRQGAYEQYF TGTGCCAGCAGTGGTACGAGGCAGGGGGCGTACGAGCAGTACTTC TRBD1 TRBJ2-7 TRBV2 .
CASSLLASGGTDTQYF TGCGCCAGCAGCTTGCTGGCTAGCGGGGGCACAGATACGCAGTATTTT TRBD2 TRBJ2-3 TRBV5-1 .
CAISWSGETQYF TGTGCCATCAGTTGGTCCGGGGAGACCCAGTACTTC . TRBJ2-5 TRBV10-3 .
CASSPGPGQPEAFF TGTGCCAGCAGCCCCGGGCCCGGACAGCCTGAAGCTTTCTTT . TRBJ1-1 TRBV11-3 once
CASSEQSGKTGELFF TGTGCCAGCAGTGAACAGTCAGGCAAAACCGGGGAGCTGTTTTTT . TRBJ2-2 TRBV2 .
CATSPGQGRTGELFF TGTGCCACCAGTCCCGGACAGGGGCGCACCGGGGAGCTGTTTTTT TRBD1 TRBJ2-2 TRBV24-1 .
CASSARGGGYNEQFF TGTGCCAGCAGTGCTCGGGGGGGCGGCTACAATGAGCAGTTCTTC TRBD2 TRBJ2-1 TRBV25-1 .
CASSHAGIRYEKLFF TGTGCCAGCAGCCATGCCGGGATCCGATATGAAAAACTGTTTTTT . TRBJ1-4 TRBV14 .
CATSSPDRGRTEAFF TGTGCCACCAGCAGCCCTGACAGGGGGCGCACTGAAGCTTTCTTT TRBD1 TRBJ1-1 TRBV15 .
CASSVVQAGTGELFF TGTGCCAGCAGCGTGGTACAGGCTGGCACCGGGGAGCTGTTTTTT . TRBJ2-2 TRBV9 .
CASSSGQGTRNEQFF TGCGCCAGCAGCTCGGGACAGGGGACTAGGAATGAGCAGTTCTTC TRBD1 TRBJ2-1 TRBV5-1 once
CASSIGLAGGPNTGELFF TGTGCCAGTAGTATAGGGCTAGCGGGAGGGCCTAACACCGGGGAGCTGTTTTTT TRBD2 TRBJ2-2 TRBV19 .
CASRSQNRGREAFF TGTGCCAGCAGAAGCCAAAACAGGGGGCGGGAAGCTTTCTTT TRBD1 TRBJ1-1 TRBV27 .
CASSLAPLDRGTQYF TGCGCCAGCAGCTTGGCCCCACTGGATAGAGGGACGCAGTATTTT . TRBJ2-3 TRBV5-1 .
CASRRTGTPSGEQYF TGTGCAAGTCGTAGGACCGGGACCCCGTCGGGCGAGCAGTACTTC . TRBJ2-7 TRBV12-2 .
CASSLYRGRKGEQFF TGTGCCAGCAGTCTCTACAGGGGGCGCAAGGGTGAGCAGTTCTTC TRBD1 TRBJ2-1 TRBV28 few
CASSFSGDEQFF TGCGCCAGCAGTTTCTCCGGGGATGAGCAGTTCTTC . TRBJ2-1 TRBV5-1 .